These 14 T cell receptor beta chains were sequenced from one sample in a study of T cells in Graves' hyperthyroidism and ophthalmopathy (dated by TCRdb to between 2018 and 2020). Library preparation used multiplex PCR. Sequencer: Illumina HiSeq 2000. The TCR beta CDR3 regions were amplified from RNA transcripts. A first-round RT-PCR of the TCR CDR3 used the HTBI primer set with the Qiagen OneStep RT-PCR kit. The raw public data were reprocessed by TCRdb itself: fastp quality trimming at Q25, MiXCR clonotype calling, in-frame beta chains only. Every CDR3 protein is listed once, alongside the most common genes and DNA of its rows. In all, the sample holds about 840,000 distinct CDR3 sequences, and more than 30% of those were seen once. The ten largest clones take up roughly 8.3% of the sample. The specimen sequenced was blood. These receptor sequences come from a man younger than 35 with Graves' hyperthyroidism.

This clonotype was found a few times. V is TRBV9 and J is TRBJ1-6, with a weak D call TRBD1 (6 bases). Germline V gives CDR1 SGDLS, CDR2 YYNGEE. Trimming left V 4 bases short and J 11 bases short, with 19 bases between. The CDR3 runs to 15 residues. The CDR3 nucleotides read TGTGCCAGCAGCTGGATACAGGGTGATGGGACACCCCTCCACTTT. Protein product: CASSWIQGDGTPLHF.

The table lists this clonotype with a count of one. This rearrangement joins TRBV5-1 to TRBJ1-6, with 8 bases identical to TRBD1. Germline CDR1 and CDR2: SGHRS and YFSETQ. There are 14 residues in the CDR3. With V trimmed by 4 bases and J by 11 bases, 8 bases remained unmatched. In DNA, the CDR3 is TGCGCCAGCAGCGCCCGGACAGGGAGGACACCCCTCCACTTT. Translated, it gives CASSARTGRTPLHF.

Concerning this clonotype itself: A much bigger clone sits one base away, suggesting this may be a read error. The chain carries TRBV19 and TRBJ1-5, with D tentatively TRBD1 (6 bases). Germline V CDR1 and CDR2: LNHDA, SQIVND (reference sequence). CDR3 length: 14 amino acids. CDR3 in amino acids: CSAVGTSAYQPQHF. The CDR3 region has the DNA TGCAGTGCAGTCGGGACATCGGCGTATCAGCCCCAGCATTTT.

This sequence joins TRBV7-8 and TRBJ2-5; D is perhaps TRBD1 (6 bases). The V gene's germline CDR1 is SGHVS and CDR2 FQNEAQ. The CDR3 length is 16 residues. V was shortened by 3 bases and J by 5 bases, with 19 bases between the two germline ends. DNA for the CDR3: TGTGCCAGCAGCTTCGCCAGGACAGCTCGCGGGGAGACCCAGTACTTC. Translation gives CASSFARTARGETQYF.

This clonotype appeared a few times. V and J are TRBV12-3 or TRBV12-4 and TRBJ2-6; 12 bases align to TRBD1. The J segment lost 3 bases and the V segment lost 6 bases, leaving 6 bases of the junction unmatched. This CDR3 contains 17 residues. CDR3 DNA sequence: TGTGCCAGCAGCCCCGGGACAGGGGGCGATGGGGCCAACGTCCTGACTTTC. This sequence encodes CASSPGTGGDGANVLTF.

The chain is built from TRBV20-1 and TRBJ1-4; D is ambiguous. The CDR3 is made up of 12 amino acids. The germline V and J ends were trimmed by 3 bases and 8 bases, with 10 bases remaining between them. Germline-derived CDR1 and CDR2 are DFQATT and SNEGSKA (reference sequence). The CDR3 nucleotides are TGCAGTGCTAGGAGGCGGAGAGAAAAACTGTTTTTT. As protein: CSARRRREKLFF.

In regard to this clonotype: Just one base apart from a much larger clone, this may be a read error. The J gene is TRBJ2-7, the V gene TRBV15, with D tentatively TRBD1 (5 bases). Between the trimmed V and J ends, which lost 0 bases and 7 bases, there was a span of 13 bases. There are 14 residues in the CDR3. CDR1 is LNHNV and CDR2 is YYDKDF in the germline V gene (reference sequence). The CDR3 DNA reads as TGTGCCACCAGCAGAGATCTGACAGTCAGTGAGCAGTACTTC. Translated, it gives CATSRDLTVSEQYF.

There are a few counts of this clonotype. The V gene is TRBV7-2, the J gene TRBJ2-2, with TRBD1 matching over 7 bases. V shed 3 bases, J shed 4 bases, and the junction held 11 bases outside the gene matches. CDR1 and CDR2 from the germline V gene are SGHTA and FQGNSA. CDR3 length: 17 residues. Here the CDR3 DNA reads TGTGCCAGCAGCTTCACCCGGGACAGCCTGGTCACCGGGGAGCTGTTTTTT. Encoded protein: CASSFTRDSLVTGELFF.

V usage is TRBV13 and J usage is TRBJ2-7; 8 bases match TRBD2. The CDR3 length is 18 residues. V lost 0 bases to trimming and J lost 2 bases; unmatched junction nucleotides: 12. From germline, CDR1 is PRHDT and CDR2 FYEKMQ (reference sequence). DNA for the CDR3: TGTGCCAGCAGCTTAGGAACCCTTCTAGCGGGCGATGCCTACGAGCAGTACTTC. Translated: CASSLGTLLAGDAYEQYF. The whole variable domain, remainder taken from reference TRBV13 and TRBJ2-7, is AAGVIQSPRHLIKEKRETATLKCYPIPRHDTVYWYQQGPGQDPQFLISFYEKMQSDKGSIPDRFSAQQFSDYHSELNMSSLELGDSALYFCASSLGTLLAGDAYEQYFGPGTRLTVT.

In its sample, this clonotype was seen many times. The junction does not match germline at one end; this may be a read error. The chain has TRBV7-9 and TRBJ1-4, with a possible D match to TRBD1 (5 bases). This CDR3 comprises 15 residues. CDR1 SEHNR and CDR2 FQNEAQ come from the germline V gene (reference sequence). Here the CDR3 DNA reads TGTGCCAGCAGCTTCTTGACAGTCGAGGGCGAAAGACTGTTTTTT. Protein product: CASSFLTVEGERLFF.

This clonotype was seen just once. The chain uses TRBV7-8 and TRBJ2-5; no clear D. V lost 5 bases and J lost 1, with 14 bases in between. From germline, CDR1 is SGHVS and CDR2 FQNEAQ. The CDR3 totals 15 residues. The CDR3 DNA reads as TGTGCCAGCAGCGTTTCACCCTCAACCCAAGAGACCCAGTACTTC. This gives the protein CASSVSPSTQETQYF.

CDR3 loop: CASSLSRGFTNYGYTF. CDR3 in DNA: TGCGCCAGCAGCTTGTCCCGGGGGTTTACTAACTATGGCTACACCTTC. The rearrangement uses TRBV5-1 and TRBJ1-2; a weak D match, TRBD1 (5 bases). Germline V gene lookup returns CDR1 SGHRS and CDR2 YFSETQ. The CDR3 is 16 amino acids. Trimming removed 1 base at V and 0 bases at J, with 13 bases between.

The V gene is TRBV5-5, the J gene TRBJ2-7; D ambiguous. Trimming stripped 3 bases from V and 0 bases from J, with 10 bases between. Germline V gene data show CDR1 as SGHKS and CDR2 as YYEKEE (reference sequence). This CDR3 has 14 amino acids. CDR3 DNA: TGTGCCAGCAGCTGGGAATTGAACTCCTACGAGCAGTACTTC. It encodes CASSWELNSYEQYF.

The CDR3 region has the DNA TGTGCCAGCAGCTTCCCCCCCAGAGGGACCGGGGAGCTGTTTTTT. Protein product: CASSFPPRGTGELFF. The V call is TRBV7-9, the J call TRBJ2-2, with D perhaps matching TRBD2 (5 bases). With 3 bases removed from V and 5 bases from J, the gap between germline ends came to 13 bases. From germline, CDR1 is SEHNR and CDR2 FQNEAQ (reference sequence). The CDR3 contains 15 residues.